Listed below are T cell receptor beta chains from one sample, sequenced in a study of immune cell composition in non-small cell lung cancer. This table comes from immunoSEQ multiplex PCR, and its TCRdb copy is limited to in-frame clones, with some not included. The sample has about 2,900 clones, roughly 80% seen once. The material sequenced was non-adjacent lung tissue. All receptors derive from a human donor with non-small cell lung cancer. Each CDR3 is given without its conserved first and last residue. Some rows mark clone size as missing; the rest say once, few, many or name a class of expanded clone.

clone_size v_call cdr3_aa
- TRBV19 ASNPQGNTEAF
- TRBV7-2 ASSLGTSRYNEQF
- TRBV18 ASSPPAGGQETQY
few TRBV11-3 ASSRQMNTEAF
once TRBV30 AWSVSEGREAF
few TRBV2 ASTDRGTEAF
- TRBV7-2 ASSSQESLH
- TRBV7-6 ASSPLRGTTDTQY
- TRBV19 ASSIQAGGRYEQY
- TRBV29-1 SVDFGRDTIY
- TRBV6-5 ASSRTGEGQPQH
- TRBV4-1 ASSQPGLAGGGTDTQY
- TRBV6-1 ASSEEQGMGYEQY
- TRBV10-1 ASSGGTGIFSEAF
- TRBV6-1 ASSPWTGGAYEQY
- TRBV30 AWDGTQGPEAF
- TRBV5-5 ASSGGRTGVDREQY
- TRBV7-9 ASRLAGSGTDTQY
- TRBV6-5 ASSYSGTGFGETQY
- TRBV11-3 ASSPGTSGGSYEQY
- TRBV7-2 ASSSQPPRMTSTDTQY
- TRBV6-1 AIRLAATYNEQF
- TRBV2 ASSSQGYEQY
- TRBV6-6 ASSYSQGNYGYT
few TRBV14 ASSQDMYEQY
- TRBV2 ASMGPNRGTEAF
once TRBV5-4 ASSRNTGELF
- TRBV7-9 ASSLGVSAGGYT
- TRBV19 ASSPNLAGRNQPQH
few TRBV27 ASSLRGGGELF
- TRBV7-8 ASSSQGVRDSYEQY
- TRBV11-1 ASSLASSGLYNEQF
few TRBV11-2 ASTPSTGLNTEAF
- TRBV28 ASSEASTDTQY
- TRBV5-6 ASSFLMGGTEAF
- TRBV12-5 ASGPTIREQF
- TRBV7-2 ASSLAGQQEAQY
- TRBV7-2 ASSLGQAGNTIY
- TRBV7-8 ASSRQQETQY
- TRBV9 ASSVGREPSYNEQF
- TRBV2 ASSEITGANTEAF
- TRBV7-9 ASSTPSGGSGYT